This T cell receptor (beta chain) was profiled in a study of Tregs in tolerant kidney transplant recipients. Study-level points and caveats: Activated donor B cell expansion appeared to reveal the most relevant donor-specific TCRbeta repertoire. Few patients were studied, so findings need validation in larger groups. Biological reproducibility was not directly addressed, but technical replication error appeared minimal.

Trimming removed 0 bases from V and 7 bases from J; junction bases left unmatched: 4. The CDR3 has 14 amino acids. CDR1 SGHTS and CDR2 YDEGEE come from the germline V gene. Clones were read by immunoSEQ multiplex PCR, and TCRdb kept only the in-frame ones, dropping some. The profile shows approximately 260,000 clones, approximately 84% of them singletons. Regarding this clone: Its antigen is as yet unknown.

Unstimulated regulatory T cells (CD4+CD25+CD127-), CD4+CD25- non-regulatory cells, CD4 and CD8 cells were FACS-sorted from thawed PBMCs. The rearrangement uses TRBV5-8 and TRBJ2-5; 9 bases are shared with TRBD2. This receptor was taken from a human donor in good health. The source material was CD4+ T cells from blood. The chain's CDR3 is CASSLAAGGGTQYF. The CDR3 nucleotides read TGTGCCAGCAGCTTGGCAGCGGGAGGAGGGACCCAGTACTTC.